The subject of this entry is one TCR beta chain. This CDR3 region has 16 residues. V was shortened by 0 bases and J by 6 bases, with 15 bases between the two germline ends. The germline V gene has CDR1 LNHNV and CDR2 YYDKDF (reference sequence). This entry is derived from a study of blood T cell repertoires in COVID-19. Study overall: T cells, B-cell-depleted T cells, or PBMCs provided the cDNA or gDNA that served as material.

TCRdb's copy holds only in-frame clones and misses some; the assay was immunoSEQ multiplex PCR. Among about 150,000 clones listed, 81% were seen once. V is TRBV15 and J is TRBJ1-5; D may be TRBD1 (5 bases). Sequencing was carried out using peripheral blood. This sequence originates from a human donor with acute or convalescent COVID-19. The donor label of this sample is uncertain. CDR3 DNA sequence: TGTGCCACCAGCAGAGATCGGGGGGTTTGGGGTCAGCCCCAGCATTTT. It codes for CATSRDRGVWGQPQHF.